The 14 T cell receptor beta chains reported below all come from one sample, sequenced in a study of blood T cell repertoires in COVID-19. Assay: immunoSEQ multiplex PCR; the TCRdb copy retains only in-frame clones and omits some. The sample comprises roughly 120,000 clones, around 87% of which are singletons, and 30% rests with the top ten. Input material: peripheral blood. The origin of the receptors is an older woman with acute or convalescent COVID-19.

This clone was observed a single time. V usage is TRBV19 and J usage is TRBJ2-7; 8 bases agree with TRBD1. The CDR3 consists of 15 residues. Germline assignment: CDR1 LNHDA and CDR2 SQIVND (reference sequence). The junction had 10 bases not matched to a gene; V was cut back by 5 bases and J by 4 bases. CDR3 nucleotides: TGTGCCAGTAGTCAAGGACAGGGCCTTAGGTACGAGCAGTACTTC. Residues: CASSQGQGLRYEQYF.

The chain recombines TRBV4-2 with TRBJ1-1; D remains unclear. Per the germline V gene, CDR1 is LGHNA and CDR2 is YNFKEQ. This CDR3 has 15 amino acids. Trimming removed 0 bases from V and 4 bases from J, with 12 bases in between. The CDR3 DNA is TGTGCCAGCAGCCAAGAAGAGGGATTGGGCACTGAAGCTTTCTTT. Translation: CASSQEEGLGTEAFF.

The V gene is TRBV6-5, the J gene TRBJ2-3; 8 nucleotides agree with TRBD2. The germline V gene has CDR1 MNHEY and CDR2 SVGAGI. Germline trimming cut 7 bases from V and 4 bases from J; bases unmatched to any gene: 4. The CDR3 sequence is 13 residues long. The CDR3 DNA reads TGTGCCAGCACGTGGCGGGGGGCAGATACGCAGTATTTT. Protein product: CASTWRGADTQYF.

This sequence joins TRBV19 and TRBJ1-1; no definite D call. This CDR3 contains 14 residues. V was pared by 4 bases and J by 5 bases, with 14 bases between. Germline CDR1 reads LNHDA; CDR2 reads SQIVND (reference sequence). CDR3 nucleotides: TGTGCCAGTAGTACCCCTAGAGGATCAACTGAAGCTTTCTTT. Protein product: CASSTPRGSTEAFF.

This rearrangement joins TRBV19 to TRBJ2-1; the match to TRBD2 covers 13 bases. The V gene's germline CDR1 is LNHDA and CDR2 SQIVND (reference sequence). The CDR3 extends over 15 amino acids. Losses at the gene ends were 4 bases for V and 10 bases for J; bases not matched to a gene: 7. CDR3 coding DNA: TGTGCCAGTAGTACTGGACTAGCGGGGGTGAGAGAGCAGTTCTTC. Protein sequence: CASSTGLAGVREQFF.

The rearrangement uses TRBV7-9 and TRBJ2-4; tentatively, D is TRBD2 (7 bases). The CDR3 totals 18 residues. Per the germline V gene, CDR1 is SEHNR and CDR2 is FQNEAQ (reference sequence). Between the trimmed V and J ends, which lost 1 base and 0 bases, there was a span of 16 bases. The CDR3 nucleotides read TGTGCCAGCAGCTTAGTTTATGCCGGGGGGCTAGCCAAAAACATTCAGTACTTC. This sequence encodes CASSLVYAGGLAKNIQYF.

A note on this clone: One end of the junction is discordant with germline, which a read error may explain. The chain uses TRBV5-1 and TRBJ2-5, with 16 bases aligning to TRBD2. This CDR3 is built from 17 residues. CDR1 and CDR2 (germline): SGHRS, YFSETQ. CDR3 region: CASSLGLAGGFGETQYF. The CDR3 DNA reads as TGCGCCAGCAGTTTGGGACTAGCGGGGGGGTTTGGAGAGACCCAGTACTTC.

The chain is built from TRBV5-5 and TRBJ2-3, with a weak D call TRBD2 (6 bases). Germline lookup yields CDR1 SGHKS and CDR2 YYEKEE (reference sequence). CDR3 length equals 13 residues. Deletions cut 0 bases from V and 6 bases from J, with 8 bases between. CDR3 sequence: CASSLEGRDTQYF. The CDR3 DNA reads as TGTGCCAGCAGCTTGGAGGGGAGGGATACGCAGTATTTT.

V usage is TRBV7-9 and J usage is TRBJ1-5; TRBD1 agrees at 9 bases. Germline CDR1 SEHNR, CDR2 FQNEAQ (reference sequence). The V segment lost 5 bases and the J segment 10 bases; nucleotides outside the gene matches: 12. The CDR3 runs 15 residues. The CDR3 DNA reads TGTGCCAGCAGCACTGGGACAGGGTCCCACCGTCCCCAGCATTTT. The encoded protein is CASSTGTGSHRPQHF. Full variable domain (outside the CDR3, taken from reference TRBV7-9 and TRBJ1-5): DTGVSQNPRHKITKRGQNVTFRCDPISEHNRLYWYRQTLGQGPEFLTYFQNEAQLEKSRLLSDRFSAERPKGSFSTLEIQRTEQGDSAMYLCASSTGTGSHRPQHFGDGTRLSIL.

The CDR3 sequence is CASSVGGTSGAREQYF. The CDR3 DNA follows: TGTGCCAGCAGCGTCGGGGGGACTAGCGGGGCGCGGGAACAGTACTTC. The rearrangement uses TRBV5-5 and TRBJ2-7; 13 nucleotides align to TRBD2. The junction had 14 bases not matched to a gene; V was cut back by 4 bases and J by 10 bases. Germline CDR1 SGHKS, CDR2 YYEKEE (reference sequence). This CDR3 region has 16 residues.

The sample holds a few counts of this clone. The V call is TRBV4-2, the J call TRBJ2-7; 8 bases match TRBD1. The CDR3 contains 14 residues. V lost 1 base, J lost 3 bases, and 2 bases stayed unmatched. From germline, CDR1 is LGHNA and CDR2 YNFKEQ. The CDR3 protein is CASSQGTGNYEQYF. CDR3 sequence (DNA): TGTGCCAGCAGCCAAGGGACAGGGAACTACGAGCAGTACTTC.

The chain recombines TRBV2 with TRBJ1-4, with TRBD1 matching 9 bases. The germline CDR1 and CDR2 sequences are SNHLY and FYNNEI. CDR3 length equals 15 residues. Losses at the gene ends were 3 bases for V and 7 bases for J; bases not matched to a gene: 6. The CDR3 sequence: CASSDEQGAGEKLFF. The CDR3 coding sequence is TGTGCCAGCAGTGATGAACAGGGGGCAGGTGAAAAACTGTTTTTT.

This rearrangement joins TRBV28 to TRBJ1-6; 8 bases map to TRBD1. CDR3 length: 14 amino acids. V dropped 7 bases and J dropped 5; count of bases not matched to a gene: 4. From germline, CDR1 is MDHEN and CDR2 SYDVKM. The CDR3 sequence: CASITTGDNSPLHF. CDR3 nucleotide sequence: TGTGCCAGCATCACGACAGGGGATAATTCACCCCTCCACTTT.

The V call is TRBV12-3 or TRBV12-4, the J call TRBJ1-2; D call uncertain. V was pared by 6 bases and J by 2 bases, with 4 bases between. This CDR3 comprises 11 residues. Here the CDR3 DNA reads TGTGCCAGCAGCCCGAACTATGGCTACACCTTC. As protein: CASSPNYGYTF.